The present entry profiles one T cell receptor beta chain with its context. The germline gene is not matched at one end of the junction; a read error may be the cause. This CDR3 contains 13 residues. Looked up from germline, CDR1 is SGDLS and CDR2 is YYNGEE. Amplification used 60 Vbeta primers and 13 Jbeta primers. In the study's own analysis: About 12 million of 70 million to 80 million unique TCR beta chains were shared, per a later count. Sequencing was performed with immunoSEQ multiplex PCR; in TCRdb, only in-frame clones are kept and a portion is missing. The D gene and trimming were derived from the DNA, and the V and J assignments and clone size from that table. The sample contains roughly 150,000 clones, about four fifths of which appear only once. These data originate in a study of cytomegalovirus exposure and HLA in healthy donors.

The clonotype was recovered from a man aged 25 to 40 in good health and CMV-seropositive. Sequencing was carried out using PBMCs. V usage is TRBV9 and J usage is TRBJ2-7; 13 bases align to TRBD2. The CDR3 is CASSFGLAGEPYF. DNA for the CDR3: TGTGCCAGCAGCTTCGGACTAGCGGGAGAGCCGTACTTC.